A single sample is the source of the 13 T cell receptor beta chains below, sequenced in a study of blood T cell repertoires in COVID-19. Some clones are missing from TCRdb's copy, which holds only in-frame ones; the method was immunoSEQ multiplex PCR. Seen here are 70,000 to 95,000 clones, 80% to 95% observed once, and the top ten hold roughly 6.6%. What was sequenced was peripheral blood. These receptors were obtained from a woman between 55 and 75 years old with active COVID-19.

This chain's CDR3 is CASSLFGQTTNEKLFF. CDR3 bases: TGTGCCAGCAGTTTGTTTGGGCAGACAACTAATGAAAAACTGTTTTTT. The chain employs TRBV28 and TRBJ1-4; D gene ambiguous. With 3 bases removed from V and 0 bases from J, the gap between germline ends came to 11 bases. Germline CDR1 MDHEN, CDR2 SYDVKM. The CDR3 covers 16 residues.

The sample holds one count of this clone. V is TRBV28 and J is TRBJ2-3; maybe TRBD2 (6 bases). Trimming removed 5 bases at V and 2 bases at J, with 14 bases between. Germline CDR1 and CDR2: MDHEN and SYDVKM. The CDR3 contains 15 residues. CDR3 protein: CASSGGWEATDTQYF. CDR3 coding DNA: TGTGCCAGCAGTGGAGGCTGGGAGGCCACAGATACGCAGTATTTT.

This chain links TRBV10-1 with TRBJ2-3; 9 bases match TRBD1. The junction had 5 bases not matched to a gene; V was cut back by 5 bases and J by 5 bases. Germline loops: CDR1 WNHNN, CDR2 SYGVQD (reference sequence). The CDR3 extends over 14 amino acids. The CDR3 loop reads CASSRTGARDTQYF. The CDR3 DNA follows: TGCGCCAGCAGTAGGACAGGGGCAAGAGATACGCAGTATTTT.

CDR3 nucleotide sequence: TGTGCCAGCAGCGCGGACAGATTTCCCGGAGAGACCCAGTACTTC. Amino acid sequence: CASSADRFPGETQYF. The rearrangement links TRBV5-4 to TRBJ2-5; TRBD1 might be the D (6 bases). The CDR3 covers 15 residues. Trimming shortened V by 4 bases and J by 4 bases, and 17 bases separated the two germline ends. Germline CDR1 SGHNT, CDR2 YYREEE (reference sequence).

This chain links TRBV5-5 with TRBJ2-7; tentative D call: TRBD1 (5 bases). CDR1 and CDR2 from the germline V gene are SGHKS and YYEKEE (reference sequence). Trimming removed 2 bases from V and 3 bases from J, with 15 bases in between. This CDR3 is built from 15 residues. Written as DNA, the CDR3 is TGTGCCAGCAGCTTTGTGCCAGGGTCAGACTACGAGCAGTACTTC. As protein: CASSFVPGSDYEQYF.

CDR3 sequence: CASSLVGRGNSGNTIYF. The CDR3 bases are TGTGCCAGCAGCTTGGTAGGCAGGGGAAACTCTGGAAACACCATATATTTT. The gene calls are TRBV7-6 and TRBJ1-3, with D perhaps TRBD1 (6 bases). The CDR3 covers 17 residues. Trimming left V 3 bases short and J 0 bases short, with 15 bases between. The germline V gene has CDR1 SGHVS and CDR2 FNYEAQ.

The rearrangement links TRBV7-2 to TRBJ1-1, with 7 bases identical to TRBD1. The V gene's germline CDR1 is SGHTA and CDR2 FQGNSA. This CDR3 has 11 residues. The V segment lost 6 bases and the J segment 11 bases; nucleotides outside the gene matches: 6. CDR3 residues: CASSPDRRAFF. The DNA of the CDR3 is TGTGCCAGCAGTCCGGACAGGCGGGCTTTCTTT.

This sequence joins TRBV21-1 and TRBJ1-3; whether TRBD1, the table's D call, matches the DNA was not checked. TRBV21-1 is a recognized pseudogene. There are 13 residues in the CDR3. This CDR3 reads CASSTDTGNTIYF. The DNA of the CDR3 is TGTGCCAGCAGCACCGACACTGGAAACACCATATATTTT.

The rearrangement links TRBV28 to TRBJ1-2, with D possibly being TRBD1 (6 bases). This CDR3 has 17 residues. The V end was cut by 6 bases, the J end by 3 bases, with 23 bases between. Germline CDR1 reads MDHEN; CDR2 reads SYDVKM. CDR3 amino acids: CASSPVRSGGRYYGYTF. CDR3 DNA sequence: TGTGCCAGCAGCCCAGTAAGGTCGGGGGGCAGATACTATGGCTACACCTTC.

The chain links TRBV7-9 to TRBJ1-4; perhaps TRBD1 as D (6 bases). CDR3 length: 15 amino acids. Trimming pared 1 base from V and 10 bases from J, leaving 16 bases between. Germline CDR1 reads SEHNR; CDR2 reads FQNEAQ (reference sequence). CDR3 amino acids: CASSLGWGREGKLFF. In DNA, the CDR3 is TGTGCCAGCAGCTTAGGGTGGGGGCGAGAGGGAAAACTGTTTTTT.

The rearrangement links TRBV4-1 to TRBJ2-7; D not certain. With 1 base removed from V and 2 bases from J, the gap between germline ends came to 12 bases. The CDR3 contains 15 residues. Looked up from germline, CDR1 is MGHRA and CDR2 is YSYEKL. The chain's CDR3 is CASSQGSQLTYEQYF. The CDR3 DNA reads as TGCGCCAGCAGCCAAGGTTCACAGCTAACCTACGAGCAGTACTTC.

V gene TRBV3-1 (or the pseudogene TRBV3-2) combines with J gene TRBJ1-5; D remains ambiguous. Per germline, CDR1 LGHDT and CDR2 YNNKEL (reference sequence). The CDR3 is 14 residues long. V shed 4 bases and J shed 6 bases, with 13 bases lying between them. The CDR3 here is CASSPGGSSQPQHF. In nucleotides, the CDR3 is TGTGCCAGCAGCCCAGGAGGGTCGAGTCAGCCCCAGCATTTT.

This clone was seen just once. This sequence joins TRBV27 and TRBJ2-1; D is unresolved. Germline CDR1 MNHEY, CDR2 SMNVEV (reference sequence). With 3 bases removed from V and 7 bases from J, the gap between germline ends came to 4 bases. This CDR3 has 11 residues. The CDR3 DNA follows: TGTGCCAGCAGTTTTCTTAATGAGCAGTTCTTC. As protein: CASSFLNEQFF.